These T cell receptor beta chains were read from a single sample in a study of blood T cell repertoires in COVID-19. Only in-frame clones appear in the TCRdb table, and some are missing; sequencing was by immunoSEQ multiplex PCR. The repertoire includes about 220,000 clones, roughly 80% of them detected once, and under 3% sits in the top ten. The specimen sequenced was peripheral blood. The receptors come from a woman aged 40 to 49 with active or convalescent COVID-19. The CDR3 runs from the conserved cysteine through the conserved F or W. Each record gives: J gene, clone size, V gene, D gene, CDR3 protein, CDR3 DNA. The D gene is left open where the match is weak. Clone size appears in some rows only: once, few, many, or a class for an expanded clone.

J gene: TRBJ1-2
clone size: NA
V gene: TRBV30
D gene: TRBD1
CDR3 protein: CAWSALDRGIGGGYTF
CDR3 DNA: TGTGCCTGGAGTGCCCTGGACAGGGGGATAGGGGGTGGCTACACCTTC

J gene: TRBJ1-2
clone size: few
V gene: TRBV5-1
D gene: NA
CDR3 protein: CASSLPQGRDGYTF
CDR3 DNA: TGCGCCAGCAGCCTGCCTCAGGGGCGCGATGGCTACACCTTC

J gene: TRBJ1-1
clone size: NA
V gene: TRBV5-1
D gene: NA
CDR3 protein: CASSLTRHGPETEAFF
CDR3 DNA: TGCGCCAGCAGCTTGACCCGACACGGCCCTGAGACTGAAGCTTTCTTT

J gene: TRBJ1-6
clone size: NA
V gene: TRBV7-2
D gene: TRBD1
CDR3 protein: CASSLAARGQSPLHF
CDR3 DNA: TGTGCCAGCAGCTTAGCGGCCAGGGGACAGTCACCCCTCCACTTT

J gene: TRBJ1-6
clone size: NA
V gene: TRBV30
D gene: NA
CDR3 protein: CAWSDYIHSPLHF
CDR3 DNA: TGTGCCTGGAGCGACTACATTCATTCACCCCTCCACTTT

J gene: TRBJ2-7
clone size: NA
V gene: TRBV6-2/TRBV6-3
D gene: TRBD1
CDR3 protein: CASSYALGQGTYEQYF
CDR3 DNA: TGTGCCAGCAGTTACGCGCTTGGACAGGGGACCTACGAGCAGTACTTC

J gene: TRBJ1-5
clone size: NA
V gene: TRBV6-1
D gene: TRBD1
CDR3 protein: CASSVNRGITSNQPQHF
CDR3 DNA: TGTGCCAGCAGTGTAAACAGGGGAATAACTAGCAATCAGCCCCAGCATTTT

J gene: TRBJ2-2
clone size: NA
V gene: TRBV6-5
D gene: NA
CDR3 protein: CASRLDRTGELFF
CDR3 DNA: TGTGCCAGCAGGCTAGACCGAACCGGGGAGCTGTTTTTT

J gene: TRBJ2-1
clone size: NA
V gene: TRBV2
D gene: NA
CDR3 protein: CASIRGTTNNEQFF
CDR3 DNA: TGTGCCAGCATAAGGGGGACCACCAACAATGAGCAGTTCTTC

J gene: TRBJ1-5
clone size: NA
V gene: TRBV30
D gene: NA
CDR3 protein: CAWSVSGSPFQPQHF
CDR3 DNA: TGTGCCTGGAGTGTCTCGGGGTCCCCTTTTCAGCCCCAGCATTTT

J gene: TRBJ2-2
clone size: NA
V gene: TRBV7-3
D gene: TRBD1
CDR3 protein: CASSRLKTGGAYSGELFF
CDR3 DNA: TGTGCCAGCAGCCGCCTTAAAACAGGGGGCGCTTATTCCGGGGAGCTGTTTTTT

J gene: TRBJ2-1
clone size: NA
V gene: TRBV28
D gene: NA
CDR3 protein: CASSPYPRGASYNEQFF
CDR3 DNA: TGTGCCAGCAGTCCCTACCCTCGTGGAGCCTCCTACAATGAGCAGTTCTTC

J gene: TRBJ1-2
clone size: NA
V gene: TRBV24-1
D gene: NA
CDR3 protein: CATSDSGVDGYTF
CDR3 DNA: TGTGCCACCAGTGATTCAGGGGTCGACGGCTACACCTTC

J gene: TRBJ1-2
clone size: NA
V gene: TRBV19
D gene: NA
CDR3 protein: CASNGGSGYTF
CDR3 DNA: TGTGCCAGTAACGGGGGGAGTGGCTACACCTTC

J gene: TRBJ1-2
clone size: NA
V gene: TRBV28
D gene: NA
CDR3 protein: CASSFLGRDYGYTF
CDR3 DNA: TGTGCCAGCAGTTTTCTCGGCAGGGACTATGGCTACACCTTC

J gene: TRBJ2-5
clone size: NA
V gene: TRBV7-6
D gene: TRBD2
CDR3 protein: CASSLLSGSQETQYF
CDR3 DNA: TGTGCCAGCAGCTTATTGAGCGGGAGTCAAGAGACCCAGTACTTC

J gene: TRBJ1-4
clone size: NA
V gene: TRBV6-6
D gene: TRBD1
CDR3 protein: CASSYWDRDNKLFF
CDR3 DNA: TGTGCCAGCAGTTATTGGGACAGGGATAACAAACTGTTTTTT

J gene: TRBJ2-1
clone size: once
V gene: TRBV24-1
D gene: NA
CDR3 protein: CATEGEKSSYNEQFF
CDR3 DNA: TGTGCCACCGAAGGGGAAAAAAGCTCCTACAATGAGCAGTTCTTC

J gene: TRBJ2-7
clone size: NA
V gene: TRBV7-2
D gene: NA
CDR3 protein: CASSLNTFSYEQYF
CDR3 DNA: TGTGCCAGCAGCTTAAACACCTTCTCCTACGAGCAGTACTTC

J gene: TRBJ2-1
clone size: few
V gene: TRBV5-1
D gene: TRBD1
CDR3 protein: CASSTAGGSGYNEQFF
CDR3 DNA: TGCGCCAGCAGCACGGCAGGGGGATCGGGCTACAATGAGCAGTTCTTC

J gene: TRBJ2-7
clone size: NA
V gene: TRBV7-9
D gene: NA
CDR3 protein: CASSLGDSFRPYF
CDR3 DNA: TGTGCCAGCAGCTTAGGGGACTCCTTTAGGCCGTACTTC

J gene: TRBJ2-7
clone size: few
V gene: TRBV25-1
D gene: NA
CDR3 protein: CASSEDRGTEPYEQYF
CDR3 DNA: TGTGCCAGCAGTGAGGATCGGGGGACCGAACCCTACGAGCAGTACTTC

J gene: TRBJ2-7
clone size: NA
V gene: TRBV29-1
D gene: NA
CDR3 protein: CSVGYERPNRGVYEQYF
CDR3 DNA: TGCAGCGTTGGGTATGAAAGACCGAACCGAGGAGTTTACGAGCAGTACTTC

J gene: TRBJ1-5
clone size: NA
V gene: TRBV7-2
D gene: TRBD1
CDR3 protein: CASSPTGGPNQPQHF
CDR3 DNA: TGTGCCAGCAGCCCCACAGGGGGACCCAATCAGCCCCAGCATTTT

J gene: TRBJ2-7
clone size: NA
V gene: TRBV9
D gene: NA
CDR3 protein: CASSPRTAYEQYF
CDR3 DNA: TGTGCCAGCAGCCCGAGGACAGCTTACGAGCAGTACTTC

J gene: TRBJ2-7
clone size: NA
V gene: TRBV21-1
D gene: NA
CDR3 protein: CASSQNSGTATCEQYF
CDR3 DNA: TGTGCCAGCAGCCAAAATAGCGGGACGGCCACCTGCGAGCAGTACTTC